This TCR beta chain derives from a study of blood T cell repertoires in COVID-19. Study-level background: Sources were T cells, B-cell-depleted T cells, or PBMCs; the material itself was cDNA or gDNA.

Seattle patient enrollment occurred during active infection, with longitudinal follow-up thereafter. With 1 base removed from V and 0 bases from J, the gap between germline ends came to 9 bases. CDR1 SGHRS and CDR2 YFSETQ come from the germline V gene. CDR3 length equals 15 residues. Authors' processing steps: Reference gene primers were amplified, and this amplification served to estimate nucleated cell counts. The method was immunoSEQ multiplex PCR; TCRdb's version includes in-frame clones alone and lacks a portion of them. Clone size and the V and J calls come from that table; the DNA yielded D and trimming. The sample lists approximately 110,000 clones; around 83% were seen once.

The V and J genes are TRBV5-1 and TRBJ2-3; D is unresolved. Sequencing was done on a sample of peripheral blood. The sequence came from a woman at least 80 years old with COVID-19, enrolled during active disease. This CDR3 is CASSLKLASTDTQYF. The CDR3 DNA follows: TGCGCCAGCAGCTTGAAACTCGCTAGCACAGATACGCAGTATTTT.